This TCR beta chain was retrieved from a study of blood T cell repertoires in COVID-19. Trimming took 1 base from V and 5 from J, leaving 15 bases between them. CDR3 length: 15 residues. Germline loops: CDR1 SSHAT, CDR2 FNYEAQ (reference sequence). Libraries were prepared by immunoSEQ multiplex PCR; TCRdb keeps only in-frame clonotypes and omits some of them. The sample lists about 240,000 clones, 75% to 85% occurring once. Sequenced: peripheral blood. The V and J genes are TRBV7-7 and TRBJ2-7, with a tentative D call TRBD2 (7 bases). The source of this sequence is a woman in her sixties or seventies with acute or convalescent COVID-19. The CDR3 DNA is TGTGCCAGCAGCTTAGGTTTAGGGGGGGAGGACGAGCAGTACTTC. Its translation is CASSLGLGGEDEQYF.